What follows describes a single TCR beta chain. An end of the junction differs from the germline gene, which may be a read error. The CDR3 is cut off 3 residues early in the read; its end comes from the germline J gene. This specimen comes from a study of T cells in women clearing cervical HPV infection. The table came from immunoSEQ multiplex PCR; TCRdb's copy has only in-frame clones and leaves some out. The clone table shows some 20,000 clones, with the ten largest holding more than 4.5%. Germline assignment: CDR1 KGHSH and CDR2 LQKENI. This CDR3 is 13 amino acids long. Sample: blood buffy coat. The chain carries TRBV18 and TRBJ2-7; possibly TRBD1 for D (5 bases). The TCR originated in a woman between 18 and 75 years old with a cervical HPV16 infection that either progressed to CIN3+ or cleared (not recorded which). The CDR3 region is CASTPGPAYEQYF. The CDR3 bases that were read are TGTGCCAGCACACCAGGGCCGGCCTACGAG. Complete variable domain (other parts from reference TRBV18 and TRBJ2-7): NAGVMQNPRHLVRRRGQEARLRCSPMKGHSHVYWYRQLPEEGLKFMVYLQKENIIDESGMPKERFSAEFPKEGPSILRIQQVVRGDSAAYFCASTPGPAYEQYFGPGTRLTVT.